The present T cell receptor beta chain was sequenced within a study of control samples from healthy donors and cancer patients. The CDR3 is made up of 14 amino acids. V was trimmed by 2 bases and J by 4 bases, leaving 12 bases between them. Germline V gene sequence: CDR1 MGHRA, CDR2 YSYEKL. The table lists this clone with a few counts. Using immunoSEQ multiplex PCR, the repertoire was profiled, and TCRdb retains in-frame clones only, with some absent. This sample has 40,000 to 55,000 clones; just over 70% occur once, and the top ten carry 17%. This rearrangement joins TRBV4-1 to TRBJ2-7, with a tentative D call TRBD1 (6 bases). The sample taken for sequencing was formalin-fixed, paraffin-embedded tissue. The clonotype comes from a male donor with melanoma. CDR3 nucleotides: TGCGCCAGCAGCCAAACGGACAGACGATACGAGCAGTACTTC. It yields the protein CASSQTDRRYEQYF.